A single T cell receptor (beta chain) is shown here with its context. The data originate from a study of OX40 agonist ivuxolimab in advanced cancers. With autoimmune disease history or systemic immunosuppression, patients were excluded. The method was immunoSEQ multiplex PCR; TCRdb's version includes in-frame clones alone and lacks a portion of them. The table shows under 20,000 clones, with 82% occurring only once. This CDR3 has 15 amino acids. J lost 3 bases, V lost 7 bases, and 8 bases had no gene match. Germline-derived CDR1 and CDR2 are SEHNR and FQNEAQ (reference sequence). The chain couples TRBV7-9 to TRBJ1-4, with 7 bases lining up with TRBD1. Sequenced here: CD4+ or CD8+ T cells sorted from blood, sampled in a trial of the OX40 agonist ivuxolimab. This clonotype originated in an adult with an advanced solid tumor such as melanoma, head and neck, liver or kidney cancer. The CDR3 bases are TGTGCCAGCACATACCAGGGGGTCGCTAATGAAAAACTGTTTTTT. Its protein product is CASTYQGVANEKLFF.